The T cell receptor (beta chain) under discussion was sequenced for a study of response to subunit inactivated influenza vaccine. Study-level points and caveats: Authors suggested few new T cells are recruited by each seasonal influenza vaccination.

The CDR3 has 13 residues. Trimming at V came to 8 bases and at J to 5 bases, leaving 5 bases not matched to a gene. Germline CDR1 SGHAT, CDR2 FQNNGV. This clonotype was seen only a few times. Its antigen remains unidentified. TCRdb called the RT-PCR reads again in MiXCR, with one record for every CDR3 protein. Among more than 400,000 distinct CDR3 sequences, 11% were seen once, and the ten largest hold more than 10%. The chain uses TRBV11-2 and TRBJ1-1, with 10 nucleotides matching TRBD1. The sequencing used PBMCs from blood, collected 40 to 50 days after vaccination. This TCR was sampled from a man aged 45 to 65 who received an inactivated influenza vaccine. DNA for the CDR3: TGTGCCAGCGTGGGACAGGGGAGGACTGAAGCTTTCTTT. Its translation: CASVGQGRTEAFF.